Shown below are 26 T cell receptor beta chains from a single sample sequenced in a study of T-cell reconstitution after alpha-beta-depleted transplantation in children. The authors prepared the TCRbeta library with unique molecular identifiers. TCRdb re-called the PCR reads through MiXCR, storing one row per CDR3 protein. The sample lists 210,000 or so distinct CDR3 sequences; 11% were seen once. Source: PBMCs, taken before TCRalphabeta/CD19-depleted stem cell transplant. These receptors were taken from a child under three years old with acute myeloid leukemia, due to receive a stem cell transplant.

This clonotype showed up many times. The V gene is TRBV6-1, the J gene TRBJ1-2; D call uncertain. CDR3 length equals 14 residues. Trimming left V 6 bases short and J 7 bases short, with 18 bases between. The germline V gene has CDR1 MNHNS and CDR2 SASEGT. CDR3 nucleotides: TGTGCCAGCAGCCCCTCCGGGGTTTCGGGTGGCTACACCTTC. It is translated as CASSPSGVSGGYTF.

At least ten counts were recorded for this clonotype. The rearrangement uses TRBV5-6 and TRBJ2-1; 10 bases are a match to TRBD2. V dropped 6 bases and J dropped 10; count of bases not matched to a gene: 13. This CDR3 region has 15 residues. The germline V gene encodes CDR1 SGHDT and CDR2 YYEEEE. This CDR3 is CASIRLSGREAEQFF. The CDR3 DNA is TGTGCCAGCATAAGACTCAGCGGGAGGGAAGCGGAGCAGTTCTTC.

This clonotype was observed at least ten times. V gene TRBV5-1 combines with J gene TRBJ2-3, with TRBD2 matching over 7 bases. Losses at the gene ends were 1 base for V and 0 bases for J; bases not matched to a gene: 5. The CDR3 sequence is 16 residues long. Looked up from germline, CDR1 is SGHRS and CDR2 is YFSETQ. In DNA, the CDR3 is TGCGCCAGCAGCTTGATCGGGAGGTCTAGCACAGATACGCAGTATTTT. It yields the protein CASSLIGRSSTDTQYF. Supplemented by reference TRBV5-1 and TRBJ2-3, the full variable domain reads KAGVTQTPRYLIKTRGQQVTLSCSPISGHRSVSWYQQTPGQGLQFLFEYFSETQRNKGNFPGRFSGRQFSNSRSEMNVSTLELGDSALYLCASSLIGRSSTDTQYFGPGTRLTVL.

This clonotype was picked up many times. V is TRBV7-9 and J is TRBJ1-1, with 7 bases lining up with TRBD1. From germline, CDR1 is SEHNR and CDR2 FQNEAQ (reference sequence). V lost 2 bases and J lost 1; bases outside the gene matches: 4. This CDR3 comprises 15 residues. CDR3 region: CASSLMGTANTEAFF. The CDR3 coding sequence is TGTGCCAGCAGCTTAATGGGGACAGCGAACACTGAAGCTTTCTTT.

This clonotype was detected ten times or more. The chain joins TRBV4-3 to TRBJ2-6; 9 nucleotides align to TRBD2. The length of the CDR3 is 20 residues. V was clipped by 0 bases and J by 4 bases; unmatched bases: 13. The germline V gene encodes CDR1 LGHNA and CDR2 YSLEER. The CDR3 region has the DNA TGCGCCAGCAGCCAAGATCTTGTAAGCGGGAGGTTTGCCGGGGCCAACGTCCTGACTTTC. As protein: CASSQDLVSGRFAGANVLTF.

In its sample, this clonotype was seen many times. The rearrangement links TRBV7-2 to TRBJ2-7, with D tentatively TRBD2 (5 bases). CDR1 is SGHTA and CDR2 is FQGNSA in the germline V gene. Trimming pared 5 bases from V and 2 bases from J, leaving 13 bases between. This CDR3 is built from 14 residues. The CDR3 DNA reads as TGTGCCAGCAGCCCCGAATGGGGAGCCTACGAGCAGTACTTC. Protein: CASSPEWGAYEQYF.

On this clonotype itself: Being one base from a much bigger clone, this may be a read error. This sequence joins TRBV28 and TRBJ2-5, with no clear D. CDR1 is MDHEN, CDR2 SYDVKM, per germline. This CDR3 has 13 residues. The CDR3 reads CASSLVGPRTQNF. The CDR3 DNA follows: TGTGCCAGCAGTCTCGTGGGCCCAAGGACCCAGAACTTC. Combining the CDR3 with reference TRBV28 and TRBJ2-5 gives the whole variable domain DVKVTQSSRYLVKRTGEKVFLECVQDMDHENMFWYRQDPGLGLRLIYFSYDVKMKEKGDIPEGYSVSREKKERFSLILESASTNQTSMYLCASSLVGPRTQNFGPGTRLLVL.

This clonotype was counted many times. The CDR3, as DNA: TGTGCCACCAGCCCCCACGGGGTGTATGGCTACACCTTC. The encoded protein is CATSPHGVYGYTF. The chain uses TRBV24-1 and TRBJ1-2; D is unclear. Trimming shortened V by 7 bases and J by 5 bases, and 13 bases separated the two germline ends. From germline, CDR1 is KGHDR and CDR2 SFDVKD. CDR3 size: 13 residues.

This clonotype occurred many times. The gene calls are TRBV7-2 and TRBJ2-7, with 9 bases aligning to TRBD1. The CDR3 runs 15 residues. Germline V gene sequence: CDR1 SGHTA, CDR2 FQGNSA. Trimming cost V 6 bases and J 5 bases; bases outside gene matches: 11. CDR3 sequence reads: CASRYPGQGSDEQYF. In DNA form, the CDR3 reads TGTGCCAGCAGGTATCCGGGACAGGGTTCCGACGAGCAGTACTTC.

The V gene is TRBV27, the J gene TRBJ2-7; 12 bases agree with TRBD2. CDR3 size: 16 residues. Germline trimming cut 6 bases from V and 0 bases from J; bases unmatched to any gene: 6. Per germline, CDR1 MNHEY and CDR2 SMNVEV (reference sequence). In nucleotides, the CDR3 is TGTGCCAGCAGACACTTGACTAGCGGGAGCTCCTACGAGCAGTACTTC. Translating gives CASRHLTSGSSYEQYF.

This clonotype occurred many times. This chain uses TRBV30 with TRBJ2-1; no firm D call. Germline V gives CDR1 GTSNPN, CDR2 SVGIG (reference sequence). Trimming pared 8 bases from V and 5 bases from J, leaving 10 bases between. This CDR3 has 11 residues. The CDR3 is CAARNDNEQFF. Written as DNA, the CDR3 is TGTGCCGCCAGGAATGACAATGAGCAGTTCTTC.

This clonotype was found many times. The CDR3 loop is CASSRSPLGGEQFF. As DNA, the CDR3 is TGTGCCAGTAGTCGCAGTCCATTAGGGGGTGAGCAGTTCTTC. The rearrangement joins TRBV19 to TRBJ2-1, with D perhaps matching TRBD1 (6 bases). Germline V lookup: CDR1 LNHDA, CDR2 SQIVND (reference sequence). The V end was cut by 5 bases, the J end by 9 bases, with 17 bases between. This CDR3 spans 14 amino acids.

As to this clonotype: Since a much larger clone is just one base distant, this may be a read error. This chain joins TRBV9 and TRBJ2-5; TRBD2 aligns across 10 bases. This CDR3 region has 15 residues. The germline V gene has CDR1 SGDLS and CDR2 YYNGEE. This CDR3 is CASCSGTSAQETRYF. Written as DNA, the CDR3 is TGTGCCAGCTGTTCGGGGACTAGCGCCCAAGAGACCCGGTACTTC.

This clonotype was seen at least ten times. V and J are TRBV6-2 or TRBV6-3 and TRBJ2-3; D is unresolved. CDR3 length equals 14 residues. V lost 5 bases to trimming and J lost 4 bases, with 13 bases between them. CDR1 and CDR2 (germline): MNHEY, SVGEGT. As DNA, the CDR3 is TGTGCCAGCAGTAACCTAGGCCCCCCAGATACGCAGTATTTT. This codes for CASSNLGPPDTQYF.

The sample holds many counts of this clonotype. The chain recombines TRBV11-2 with TRBJ2-1; possibly TRBD2 for D (5 bases). With 8 bases removed from V and 10 bases from J, the gap between germline ends came to 12 bases. This CDR3 is 11 amino acids long. Per the germline V gene, CDR1 is SGHAT and CDR2 is FQNNGV. CDR3 in amino acids: CASGRGREQFF. CDR3 coding DNA: TGTGCCAGCGGGCGAGGGCGGGAGCAGTTCTTC.

The rearrangement joins TRBV20-1 to TRBJ2-1, with D unresolved. V lost 1 base and J 0 bases, leaving 19 bases between the germline ends. The germline gives CDR1 DFQATT, CDR2 SNEGSKA (reference sequence). The CDR3 is made up of 18 amino acids. The CDR3 DNA reads TGCAGTGCTAGAGTTTTTTCAGGACCCCCGACCTCCTACAATGAGCAGTTCTTC. Translation: CSARVFSGPPTSYNEQFF.

This clonotype occurred many times. This chain uses TRBV9 with TRBJ2-1, with D possibly TRBD1 on 5 matching bases. The V and J ends lost 4 bases and 6 bases respectively, with 11 bases between them. The CDR3 runs to 13 residues. In germline, CDR1 is SGDLS, CDR2 YYNGEE. Here the CDR3 reads CASSHLGPNEQFF. The CDR3 DNA is TGTGCCAGCAGCCACTTGGGGCCCAATGAGCAGTTCTTC.

This clonotype was seen at least ten times. Written as DNA, the CDR3 is TGTGCCAGCAGCTCCGAACAGGGGTGGACGCAGTATTTT. It codes for CASSSEQGWTQYF. The chain carries TRBV7-6 and TRBJ2-3; 7 bases line up with TRBD1. Germline V lookup: CDR1 SGHVS, CDR2 FNYEAQ. This CDR3 has 13 residues. J gave up 9 bases and V 4 bases, and 7 bases lay outside the gene matches.

This clonotype has ten or more counts. For the CDR3, the DNA is TGTGCCAGCAGCCTCGAGACTACCACAGATACGCAGTATTTT. The encoded protein is CASSLETTTDTQYF. The J gene is TRBJ2-3, the V gene TRBV7-3; maybe TRBD2 (5 bases). The germline gives CDR1 SGHTA, CDR2 FQGTGA. Trimming removed 5 bases from V and 2 bases from J, with 11 bases in between. The CDR3 has 14 amino acids.

This clonotype was counted many times. The V gene is TRBV5-1, the J gene TRBJ1-2; D uncertain. Trimming shortened V by 4 bases and J by 2 bases, and 12 bases separated the two germline ends. The CDR3 has 14 amino acids. Per the germline V gene, CDR1 is SGHRS and CDR2 is YFSETQ. This CDR3 is CASSPGPANYGYTF. As DNA, the CDR3 is TGCGCCAGCAGCCCTGGGCCGGCCAACTATGGCTACACCTTC.

This clonotype was found a few times. The V gene is TRBV19, the J gene TRBJ1-2; TRBD1 matches 7 bases. This CDR3 has 12 amino acids. V was pared by 4 bases and J by 10 bases, with 6 bases of the junction left unmatched. Germline V gives CDR1 LNHDA, CDR2 SQIVND (reference sequence). CDR3 residues: CASSNRQGYYTF. For the CDR3, the DNA is TGTGCCAGTAGTAACCGACAGGGCTACTACACCTTC.

This clonotype was detected many times. The chain recombines TRBV20-1 with TRBJ2-5, with TRBD2 identical over 13 bases. J gave up 4 bases and V 6 bases, and 14 bases lay outside the gene matches. Germline V gene lookup returns CDR1 DFQATT and CDR2 SNEGSKA (reference sequence). The CDR3 is 17 amino acids. The CDR3 sequence is CSAQDPTSGRARETQYF. The CDR3 DNA sequence: TGCAGTGCCCAAGACCCCACTAGCGGGAGGGCCAGAGAGACCCAGTACTTC.

This clonotype was counted ten times or more. This rearrangement joins TRBV14 to TRBJ2-1; D ambiguous. CDR3 size: 11 residues. The ends were cut back, 0 bases at V and 6 bases at J, with 0 bases in the middle. Per the germline V gene, CDR1 is SGHDN and CDR2 is FVKESK. The CDR3 DNA reads TGTGCCAGCAGCCAAGACAATGAGCAGTTCTTC. This translates into CASSQDNEQFF.

This clonotype was found many times. The rearrangement links TRBV5-1 to TRBJ2-1, with 8 bases fitting TRBD2. J gave up 5 bases and V 4 bases, and 11 bases lay outside the gene matches. The CDR3 consists of 16 residues. Per germline, CDR1 SGHRS and CDR2 YFSETQ. The CDR3 sequence: CASSLLGGRPHNEQFF. The CDR3 DNA sequence: TGCGCCAGCAGCCTCCTCGGCGGGAGGCCCCACAATGAGCAGTTCTTC. The full variable domain, rest sourced from reference TRBV5-1 and TRBJ2-1, is KAGVTQTPRYLIKTRGQQVTLSCSPISGHRSVSWYQQTPGQGLQFLFEYFSETQRNKGNFPGRFSGRQFSNSRSEMNVSTLELGDSALYLCASSLLGGRPHNEQFFGPGTRLTVL.

The genes are TRBV7-2 and TRBJ2-7, with 7 bases fitting TRBD1. CDR1 is SGHTA and CDR2 is FQGNSA in the germline V gene. This CDR3 comprises 15 residues. Trimming removed 6 bases from V and 2 bases from J; junction bases left unmatched: 10. CDR3 amino acids: CASRSPGTATYEQYF. The CDR3 DNA is TGTGCCAGCAGGTCCCCCGGGACAGCTACCTACGAGCAGTACTTC.

This clonotype was seen a handful of times. This sequence may be a read error, since a much larger clone differs from it by one base. The gene calls are TRBV20-1 and TRBJ1-2, with D possibly being TRBD1 (5 bases). The CDR3 is made up of 16 amino acids. Germline CDR1 reads DFQATT; CDR2 reads SNEGSKA (reference sequence). The CDR3 loop reads CSSRGRVRGPNYGYTF. In DNA, the CDR3 is TGCAGTTCTAGAGGCCGGGTTAGGGGCCCTAACTATGGCTACACCTTC.